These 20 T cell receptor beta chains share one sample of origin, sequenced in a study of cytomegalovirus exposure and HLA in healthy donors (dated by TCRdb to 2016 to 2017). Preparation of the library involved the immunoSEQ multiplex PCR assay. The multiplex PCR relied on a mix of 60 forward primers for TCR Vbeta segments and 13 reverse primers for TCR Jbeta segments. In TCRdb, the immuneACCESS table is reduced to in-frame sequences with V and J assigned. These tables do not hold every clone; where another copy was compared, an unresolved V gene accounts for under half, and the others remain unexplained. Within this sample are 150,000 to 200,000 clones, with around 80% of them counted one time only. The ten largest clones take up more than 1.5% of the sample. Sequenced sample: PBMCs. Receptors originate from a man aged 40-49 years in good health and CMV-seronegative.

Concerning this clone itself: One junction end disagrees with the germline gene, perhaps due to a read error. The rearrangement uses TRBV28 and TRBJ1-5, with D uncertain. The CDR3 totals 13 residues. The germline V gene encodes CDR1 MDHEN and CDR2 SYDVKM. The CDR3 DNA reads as TGTGCCAGCAGGTTATCCCTCGATCAGCCCCAGCATTTT. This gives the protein CASRLSLDQPQHF.

CDR3 coding DNA: TGTGCCAGCACCTTGCAGGGTGGCGGCTACACCTTC. Its protein is CASTLQGGGYTF. The rearrangement joins TRBV2 to TRBJ1-2, with a weak D call TRBD1 (5 bases). The CDR3 length is 12 residues. The germline V gene has CDR1 SNHLY and CDR2 FYNNEI. V shed 7 bases and J shed 8 bases, with 14 bases lying between them.

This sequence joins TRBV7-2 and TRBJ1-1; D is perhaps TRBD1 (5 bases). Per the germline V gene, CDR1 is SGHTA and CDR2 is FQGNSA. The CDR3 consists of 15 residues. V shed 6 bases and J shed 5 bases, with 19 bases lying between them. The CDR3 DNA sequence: TGTGCCAGCAGTCCACAAGCCGGGGGGTATACTGAAGCTTTCTTT. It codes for CASSPQAGGYTEAFF.

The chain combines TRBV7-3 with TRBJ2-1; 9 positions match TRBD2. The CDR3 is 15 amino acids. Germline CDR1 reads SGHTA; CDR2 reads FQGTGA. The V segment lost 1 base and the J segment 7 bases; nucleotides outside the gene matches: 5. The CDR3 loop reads CASSLKAGGLNEQFF. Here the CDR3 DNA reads TGTGCCAGCAGCTTAAAGGCGGGAGGGCTTAATGAGCAGTTCTTC.

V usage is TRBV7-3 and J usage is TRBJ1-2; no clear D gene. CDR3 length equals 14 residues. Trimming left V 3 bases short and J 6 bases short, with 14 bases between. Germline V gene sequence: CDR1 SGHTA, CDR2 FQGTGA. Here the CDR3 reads CASSFPMGPNGYTF. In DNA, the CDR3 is TGTGCCAGCAGCTTTCCGATGGGCCCGAATGGCTACACCTTC.

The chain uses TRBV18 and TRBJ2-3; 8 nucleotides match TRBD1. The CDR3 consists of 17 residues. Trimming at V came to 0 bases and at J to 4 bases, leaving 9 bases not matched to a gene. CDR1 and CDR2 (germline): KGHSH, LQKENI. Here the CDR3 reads CASSPPIGQGSPDTQYF. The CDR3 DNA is TGTGCCAGCTCACCACCGATCGGACAGGGTTCCCCAGATACGCAGTATTTT.

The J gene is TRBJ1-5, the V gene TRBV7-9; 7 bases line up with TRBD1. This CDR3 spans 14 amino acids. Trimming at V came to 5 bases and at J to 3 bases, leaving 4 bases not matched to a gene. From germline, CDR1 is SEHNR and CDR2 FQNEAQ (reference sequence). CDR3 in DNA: TGTGCCAGCAGCCCGGGACAGATCAATCAGCCCCAGCATTTT. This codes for CASSPGQINQPQHF.

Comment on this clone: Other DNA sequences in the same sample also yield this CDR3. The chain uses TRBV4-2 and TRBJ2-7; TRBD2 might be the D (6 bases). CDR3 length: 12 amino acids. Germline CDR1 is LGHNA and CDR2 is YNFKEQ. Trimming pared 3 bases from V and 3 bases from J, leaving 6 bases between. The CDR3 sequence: CASSHSGYEQYF. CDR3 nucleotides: TGTGCCAGCAGCCATAGCGGCTACGAGCAGTACTTC.

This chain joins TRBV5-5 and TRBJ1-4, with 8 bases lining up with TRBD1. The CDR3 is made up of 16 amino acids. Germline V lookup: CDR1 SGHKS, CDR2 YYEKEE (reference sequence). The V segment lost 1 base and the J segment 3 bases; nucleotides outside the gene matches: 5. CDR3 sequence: CASSLNGDRPNEKLFF. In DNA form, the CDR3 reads TGTGCCAGCAGCTTGAATGGGGACAGGCCTAATGAAAAACTGTTTTTT.

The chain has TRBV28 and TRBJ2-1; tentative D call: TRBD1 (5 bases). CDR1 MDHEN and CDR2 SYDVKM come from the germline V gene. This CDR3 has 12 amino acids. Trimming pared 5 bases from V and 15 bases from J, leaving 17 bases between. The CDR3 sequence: CASSPDQGRWFF. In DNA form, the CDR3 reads TGTGCCAGCAGTCCTGATCAGGGTAGGTGGTTCTTC.

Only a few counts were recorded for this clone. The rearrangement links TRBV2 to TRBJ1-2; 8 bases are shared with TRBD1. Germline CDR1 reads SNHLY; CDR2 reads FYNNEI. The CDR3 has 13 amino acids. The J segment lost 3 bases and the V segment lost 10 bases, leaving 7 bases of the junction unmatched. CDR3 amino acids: CAIQTGEDYGYTF. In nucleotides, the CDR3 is TGTGCCATCCAGACAGGGGAAGACTATGGCTACACCTTC.

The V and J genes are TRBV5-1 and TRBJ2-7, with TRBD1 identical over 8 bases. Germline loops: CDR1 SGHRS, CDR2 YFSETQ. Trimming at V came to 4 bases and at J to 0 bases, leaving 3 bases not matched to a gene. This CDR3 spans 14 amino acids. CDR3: CASSLTGASYEQYF. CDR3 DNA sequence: TGCGCCAGCAGCCTGACAGGGGCCTCCTACGAGCAGTACTTC.

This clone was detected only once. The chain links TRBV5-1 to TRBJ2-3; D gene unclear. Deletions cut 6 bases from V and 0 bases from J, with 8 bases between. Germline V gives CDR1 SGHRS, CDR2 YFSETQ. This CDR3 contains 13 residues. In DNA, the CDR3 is TGCGCCAGCAAATACGGGAGCACAGATACGCAGTATTTT. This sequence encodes CASKYGSTDTQYF.

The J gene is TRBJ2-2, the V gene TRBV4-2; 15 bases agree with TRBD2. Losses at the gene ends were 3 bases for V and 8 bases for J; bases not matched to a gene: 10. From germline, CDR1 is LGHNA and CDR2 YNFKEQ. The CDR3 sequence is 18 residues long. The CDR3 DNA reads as TGTGCCAGCAGCCACCCCGGACTAGCGGGAGGGGAAGCGGGGGAGCTGTTTTTT. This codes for CASSHPGLAGGEAGELFF.

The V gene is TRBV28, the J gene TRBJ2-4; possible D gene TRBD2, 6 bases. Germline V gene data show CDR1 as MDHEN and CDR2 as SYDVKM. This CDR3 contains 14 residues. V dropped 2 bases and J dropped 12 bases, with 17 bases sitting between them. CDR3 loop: CASSLAGRGLYQYF. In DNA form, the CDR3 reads TGTGCCAGCAGTTTAGCGGGGCGCGGATTGTATCAGTACTTC.

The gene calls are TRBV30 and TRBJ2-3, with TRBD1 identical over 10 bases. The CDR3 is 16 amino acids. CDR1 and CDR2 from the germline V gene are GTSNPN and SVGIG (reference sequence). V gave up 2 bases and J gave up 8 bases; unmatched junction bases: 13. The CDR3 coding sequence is TGTGCCTGGAGTACCCGATCCGGGACAGGGGCAGGTACGCAGTATTTT. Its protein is CAWSTRSGTGAGTQYF.

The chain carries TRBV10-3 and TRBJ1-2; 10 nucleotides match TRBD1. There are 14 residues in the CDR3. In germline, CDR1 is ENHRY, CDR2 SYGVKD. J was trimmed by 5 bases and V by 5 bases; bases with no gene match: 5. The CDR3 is CAISPSGQGYGYTF. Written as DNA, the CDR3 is TGTGCCATCAGTCCCTCGGGACAGGGGTATGGCTACACCTTC.

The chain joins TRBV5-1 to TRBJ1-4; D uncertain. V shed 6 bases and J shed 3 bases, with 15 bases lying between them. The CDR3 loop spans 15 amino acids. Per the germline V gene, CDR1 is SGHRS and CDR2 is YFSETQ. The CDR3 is CASNFGGRPNEKLFF. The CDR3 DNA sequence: TGCGCCAGCAATTTTGGAGGGCGCCCTAATGAAAAACTGTTTTTT.

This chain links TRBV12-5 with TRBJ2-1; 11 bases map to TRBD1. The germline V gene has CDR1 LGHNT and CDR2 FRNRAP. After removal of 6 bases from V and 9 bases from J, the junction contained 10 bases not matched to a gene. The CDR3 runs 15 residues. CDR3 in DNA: TGTGCTAGTGGCCTTGGGACAGGGGGAACGGGTGAGCAGTTCTTC. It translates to CASGLGTGGTGEQFF. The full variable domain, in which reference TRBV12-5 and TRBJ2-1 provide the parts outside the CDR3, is DARVTQTPRHKVTEMGQEVTMRCQPILGHNTVFWYRQTMMQGLELLAYFRNRAPLDDSGMPKDRFSAEMPDATLATLKIQPSEPRDSAVYFCASGLGTGGTGEQFFGPGTRLTVL.

CDR3 nucleotide sequence: TGTGCCTGGAGCCTTCTTGAAGCTTTCTTT. Its protein is CAWSLLEAFF. V usage is TRBV30 and J usage is TRBJ1-1; D remains unclear. CDR3 length: 10 amino acids. Trimming cost V 3 bases and J 7 bases, with 6 bases left between them. CDR1 and CDR2 from the germline V gene are GTSNPN and SVGIG (reference sequence).